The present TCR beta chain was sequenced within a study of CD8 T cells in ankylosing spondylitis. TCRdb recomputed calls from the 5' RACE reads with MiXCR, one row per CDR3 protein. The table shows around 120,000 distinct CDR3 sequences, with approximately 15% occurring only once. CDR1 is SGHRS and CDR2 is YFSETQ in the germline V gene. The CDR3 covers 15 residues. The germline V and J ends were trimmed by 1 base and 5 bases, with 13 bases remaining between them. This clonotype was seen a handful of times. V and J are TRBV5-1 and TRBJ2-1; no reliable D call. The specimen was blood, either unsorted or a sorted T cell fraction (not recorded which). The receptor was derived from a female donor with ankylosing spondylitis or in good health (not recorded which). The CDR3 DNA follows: TGCGCCAGCAGCTTGAAGACACCAGTGGACAATGAGCAGTTCTTC. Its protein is CASSLKTPVDNEQFF.